The clone carrying this T cell receptor (beta chain) occurred many times. Its antigen is still unknown. Germline CDR1 is DFQATT and CDR2 is SNEGSKA (reference sequence). V was trimmed by 3 bases and J by 5 bases, leaving 10 bases between them. The CDR3 loop spans 13 amino acids. This record comes from a study of CD8 T cells in ankylosing spondylitis. Points from the study as a whole: A TCR beta motif of 7 to 9 highly homologous variants seemed to mark ankylosing spondylitis blood. Clones linked to disease, bearing a CD8+ phenotype, were relatively rare in peripheral blood. Previously reported in reactive arthritis synovial fluid and blood were some of the motif variants. Within matched ankylosing spondylitis synovial fluid, disease-linked clones were reportedly significantly enriched.

TCRdb reanalysed the 5' RACE reads using MiXCR and keeps one entry per CDR3 protein. The sample consists of fewer than 650,000 distinct CDR3 sequences, 12% of them appearing once. Sequencing was performed on blood, either unsorted or a sorted T cell fraction (not recorded which). The rearrangement links TRBV20-1 to TRBJ1-4; TRBD1 might be the D (5 bases). This TCR derives from a male donor with ankylosing spondylitis. CDR3 nucleotides: TGCAGTGCTAGCAGGGCCCTAAATGAAAAACTGTTTTTT. As protein: CSASRALNEKLFF.